This is a list of T cell receptor beta chains from one sample in a study of chemoradiotherapy in HPV16-positive cancers. Only in-frame clones appear in the TCRdb table, and some are missing; sequencing was by immunoSEQ multiplex PCR. The table shows fewer than 16,000 clones, with just under 80% occurring only once. This material was acquired from a patient who underwent chemoradiotherapy. The receptors come from a human donor with HPV-associated anogenital cancer. Both conserved end residues are part of each CDR3. The D gene is left open where the match is weak. Not all rows give a size; the values are once, few, many and, for expanded clones, a class.

clone_size,cdr3_length,j_call,v_call,d_call,cdr3_aa,cdr3_nt
.,13,TRBJ2-2,TRBV9,.,CASSTKNTGELFF,TGTGCCAGCAGTACCAAAAACACCGGGGAGCTGTTTTTT
.,14,TRBJ2-1,TRBV11-1,TRBD2,CASTTSGAYNEQFF,TGTGCCAGCACGACTAGCGGGGCCTACAATGAGCAGTTCTTC
.,15,TRBJ2-2,TRBV19,TRBD1,CASSIVHRGSGELFF,TGTGCCAGTAGTATAGTACACAGGGGTTCCGGGGAGCTGTTTTTT
few,15,TRBJ2-7,TRBV7-2,TRBD1,CASSFPDRGLFEQYF,TGTGCCAGCAGCTTCCCGGACAGGGGGCTTTTCGAGCAGTACTTC
.,13,TRBJ1-2,TRBV27,.,CASSPFDGYGYTF,TGTGCCAGCAGTCCGTTCGACGGCTATGGCTACACCTTC
.,15,TRBJ1-2,TRBV5-4,.,CASSLASGSNYGYTF,TGTGCCAGCAGCTTGGCCTCCGGCAGTAACTATGGCTACACCTTC
few,13,TRBJ1-1,TRBV5-6,.,CASSLVGPGTAFF,TGTGCCAGCAGCTTGGTGGGGCCTGGGACAGCTTTCTTT
.,11,TRBJ1-1,TRBV20-1,.,CSGDGNTEAFF,TGCAGTGGAGACGGGAACACTGAAGCTTTCTTT
.,15,TRBJ1-2,TRBV5-4,.,CASSLSGAGAYGYTF,TGTGCCAGCAGCTTGTCAGGGGCTGGCGCCTATGGCTACACCTTC
.,16,TRBJ2-5,TRBV15,.,CATSRDRLYLQETQYF,TGTGCCACCAGCAGAGATCGTCTGTACCTCCAAGAGACCCAGTACTTC
.,15,TRBJ1-2,TRBV30,TRBD1,CAWNRDSKLAGGYTF,TGTGCCTGGAACCGGGACAGTAAATTGGCGGGTGGCTACACCTTC
.,14,TRBJ2-4,TRBV4-2,.,CASSQGRGADIQYF,TGTGCCAGCAGCCAAGGCCGGGGGGCGGACATTCAGTACTTC
few,15,TRBJ1-1,TRBV18,.,CASSPPGGPNTEAFF,TGTGCCAGCTCACCACCGGGGGGACCGAACACTGAAGCTTTCTTT
.,13,TRBJ1-4,TRBV6-5,TRBD1,CASTGQAYEKLFF,TGTGCCAGCACCGGACAGGCCTATGAAAAACTGTTTTTT
few,11,TRBJ1-2,TRBV7-9,.,CASSLESGYTF,TGTGCCAGCAGCTTGGAATCTGGCTACACCTTC
.,12,TRBJ1-1,TRBV11-2,.,CASSRLNTEAFF,TGTGCCAGCAGTAGGCTTAACACTGAAGCTTTCTTT
.,12,TRBJ2-7,TRBV5-6,.,CASSLRGHEQYF,TGTGCCAGCAGCTTAAGGGGCCACGAGCAGTACTTC
once,13,TRBJ2-7,TRBV5-6,.,CASSLLRGYEQYF,TGTGCCAGCAGCTTGTTACGGGGCTACGAGCAGTACTTC
.,16,TRBJ1-5,TRBV19,.,CASSIGGLVSNQPQHF,TGTGCCAGTAGTATTGGGGGGCTAGTGAGCAATCAGCCCCAGCATTTT
.,15,TRBJ1-1,TRBV5-5,.,CASSLGRLGDTEAFF,TGTGCCAGCAGCTTGGGACGGTTAGGGGACACTGAAGCTTTCTTT
.,13,TRBJ1-1,TRBV6-6,TRBD1,CATRTGMNTEAFF,TGTGCCACAAGGACAGGAATGAACACTGAAGCTTTCTTT
.,15,TRBJ1-1,TRBV19,.,CASSIVPGGNTEAFF,TGTGCCAGTAGTATAGTTCCAGGTGGTAATACTGAAGCTTTCTTT
.,13,TRBJ2-7,TRBV7-8,.,CASSLERSYEQYF,TGTGCCAGCAGCCTAGAGAGGTCCTACGAGCAGTACTTC
.,12,TRBJ2-1,TRBV10-3,.,CAISDKGNEQFF,TGTGCCATCAGTGACAAGGGCAATGAGCAGTTCTTC
.,15,TRBJ2-3,TRBV11-2,TRBD2,CASSFRGGYTDTQYF,TGTGCCAGCAGCTTTCGCGGGGGATACACAGATACGCAGTATTTT
.,14,TRBJ2-3,TRBV11-3,.,CASSTSSSTDTQYF,TGTGCCAGCTCAACTAGCTCGAGCACAGATACGCAGTATTTT
.,12,TRBJ2-5,TRBV29-1,.,CSVSVGWETQYF,TGCAGCGTCAGTGTAGGTTGGGAGACCCAGTACTTC
once,14,TRBJ1-5,TRBV5-4,.,CASSLQYSNQPQHF,TGTGCCAGCAGTTTACAGTATAGCAATCAGCCCCAGCATTTT
few,15,TRBJ1-6,TRBV2,.,CASSERSSYNSPLHF,TGTGCCAGCAGTGAAAGAAGCTCCTATAATTCACCCCTCCACTTT
few,16,TRBJ1-3,TRBV7-2,TRBD1,CASSRDRVSSGNTIYF,TGTGCCAGCAGCAGGGACAGGGTGAGCTCTGGAAACACCATATATTTT
.,16,TRBJ2-7,TRBV7-2,.,CASSLGVGVPSYEQYF,TGTGCCAGCAGCTTAGGGGTGGGGGTCCCCTCCTACGAGCAGTACTTC
.,17,TRBJ1-6,TRBV9,TRBD1,CASSDRPGQENNSPLHF,TGTGCCAGCAGCGACCGGCCGGGACAGGAGAATAATTCACCCCTCCACTTT
.,16,TRBJ1-2,TRBV7-2,.,CASSLGAGFGTSGYTF,TGTGCCAGCAGCTTAGGAGCGGGGTTTGGGACATCTGGCTACACCTTC
.,18,TRBJ2-7,TRBV4-3,.,CASSQGMGTAGSSYEQYF,TGCGCCAGCAGCCAAGGAATGGGGACGGCGGGGAGCTCCTACGAGCAGTACTTC
.,19,TRBJ1-5,TRBV27,TRBD1,CASSLRNPSQGSMGQPQHF,TGTGCCAGCAGTTTACGCAATCCCTCACAGGGGAGTATGGGCCAGCCCCAGCATTTT
once,15,TRBJ1-2,TRBV28,TRBD1,CASGSRGQPNYGYTF,TGTGCCAGCGGGTCCCGGGGACAGCCCAACTATGGCTACACCTTC
few,13,TRBJ1-5,TRBV6-1,.,CASSDHPNQPQHF,TGTGCCAGCAGTGATCACCCCAATCAGCCCCAGCATTTT
.,14,TRBJ2-3,TRBV2,.,CASSGQGLIDTQYF,TGTGCCAGCAGTGGGCAGGGGCTCATAGATACGCAGTATTTT
.,13,TRBJ1-5,TRBV4-1,.,CASSQEYRQPQHF,TGCGCCAGCAGCCAAGAGTACCGTCAGCCCCAGCATTTT
.,12,TRBJ2-2,TRBV4-2,.,CASRWGTGELFF,TGTGCCAGCAGGTGGGGGACCGGGGAGCTGTTTTTT